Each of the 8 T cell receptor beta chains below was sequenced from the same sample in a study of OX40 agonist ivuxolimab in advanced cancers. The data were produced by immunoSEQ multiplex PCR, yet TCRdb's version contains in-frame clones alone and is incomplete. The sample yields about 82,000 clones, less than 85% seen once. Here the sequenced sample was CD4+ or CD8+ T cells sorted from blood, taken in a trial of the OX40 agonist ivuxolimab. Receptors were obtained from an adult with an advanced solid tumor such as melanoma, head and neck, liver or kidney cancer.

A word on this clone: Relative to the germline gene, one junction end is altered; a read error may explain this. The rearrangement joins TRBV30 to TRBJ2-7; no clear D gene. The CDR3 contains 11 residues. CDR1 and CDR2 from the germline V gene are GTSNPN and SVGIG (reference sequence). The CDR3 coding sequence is TGTGTCTGGAGTTACGCATACGAGCAGTACTTC. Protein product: CVWSYAYEQYF.

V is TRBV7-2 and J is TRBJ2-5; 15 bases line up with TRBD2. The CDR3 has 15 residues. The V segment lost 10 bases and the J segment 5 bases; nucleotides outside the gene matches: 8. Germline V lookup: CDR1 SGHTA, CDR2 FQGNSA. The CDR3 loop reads CATRGTSGGFETQYF. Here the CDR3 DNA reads TGTGCCACCCGGGGGACTAGCGGGGGGTTTGAGACCCAGTACTTC. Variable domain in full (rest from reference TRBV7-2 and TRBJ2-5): GAGVSQSPSNKVTEKGKDVELRCDPISGHTALYWYRQSLGQGLEFLIYFQGNSAPDKSGLPSDRFSAERTGGSVSTLTIQRTQQEDSAVYLCATRGTSGGFETQYFGPGTRLLVL.

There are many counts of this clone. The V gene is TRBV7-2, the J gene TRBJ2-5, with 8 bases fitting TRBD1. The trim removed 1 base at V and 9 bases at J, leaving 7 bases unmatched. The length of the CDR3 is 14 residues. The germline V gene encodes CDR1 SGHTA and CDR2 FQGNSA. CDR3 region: CASSLEGTGGAQYF. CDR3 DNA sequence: TGTGCCAGCAGCTTAGAGGGGACAGGAGGAGCCCAGTACTTC.

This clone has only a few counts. The chain's CDR3 is CASSPPGIGEQYF. CDR3 sequence (DNA): TGTGCCAGCTCACCTCCCGGGATCGGCGAGCAGTACTTC. The V call is TRBV18, the J call TRBJ2-7; D perhaps matches TRBD2 (5 bases). CDR1 and CDR2 (germline): KGHSH, LQKENI. The CDR3 has 13 amino acids. V lost 3 bases to trimming and J lost 6 bases, with 12 bases between them.

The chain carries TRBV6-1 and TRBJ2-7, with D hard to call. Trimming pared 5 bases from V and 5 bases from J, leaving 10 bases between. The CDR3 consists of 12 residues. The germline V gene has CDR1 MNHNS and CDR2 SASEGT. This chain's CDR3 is CASSTHSNEQYF. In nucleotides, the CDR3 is TGTGCCAGCAGTACTCACAGTAACGAGCAGTACTTC.

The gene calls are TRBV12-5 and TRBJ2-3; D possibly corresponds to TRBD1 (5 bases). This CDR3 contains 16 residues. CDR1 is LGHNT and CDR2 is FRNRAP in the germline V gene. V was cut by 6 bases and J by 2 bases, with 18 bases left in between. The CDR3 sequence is CASGPSGKGPTDTQYF. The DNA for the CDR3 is TGTGCTAGTGGCCCCTCGGGTAAGGGGCCCACAGATACGCAGTATTTT.

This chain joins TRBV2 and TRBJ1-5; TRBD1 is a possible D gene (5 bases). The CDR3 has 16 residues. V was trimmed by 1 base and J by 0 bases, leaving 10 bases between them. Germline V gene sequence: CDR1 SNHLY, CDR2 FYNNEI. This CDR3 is CASSEGGDYSNQPQHF. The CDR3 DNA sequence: TGTGCCAGCAGTGAAGGGGGGGATTATAGCAATCAGCCCCAGCATTTT.

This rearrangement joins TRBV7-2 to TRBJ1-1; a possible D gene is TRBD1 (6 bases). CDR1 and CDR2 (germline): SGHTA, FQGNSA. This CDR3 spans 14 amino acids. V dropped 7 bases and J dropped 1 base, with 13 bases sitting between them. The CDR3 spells CASTVGQTNTEAFF. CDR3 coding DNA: TGTGCCAGCACCGTCGGACAGACGAACACTGAAGCTTTCTTT.